Each of the 30 T cell receptor beta chains below was sequenced from the same sample in a study of beta chain features in type 1 diabetes. TCRB transcripts that were expressed got sequenced, as all of the isolated RNA had been reverse transcribed. Sequenced by immunoSEQ multiplex PCR; TCRdb stores in-frame clones only, minus some. Of about 150,000 clones detected, around 8.7% appear once; the ten largest clones hold approximately 0.68%. Material for sequencing was central memory CD4+ T cells from blood. These receptors were taken from a man younger than 35 in good health.

This clone has just a few counts. The chain carries TRBV7-2 and TRBJ1-4; no reliable D call. V lost 0 bases to trimming and J lost 8 bases, with 13 bases between them. The CDR3 covers 15 residues. CDR1 and CDR2 from the germline V gene are SGHTA and FQGNSA. The CDR3 protein is CASSLALAGGEKLFF. In DNA form, the CDR3 reads TGTGCCAGCAGCTTAGCTCTGGCAGGAGGCGAAAAACTGTTTTTT.

This sequence joins TRBV28 and TRBJ2-7; D is undetermined. There are 13 residues in the CDR3. V was clipped by 8 bases and J by 0 bases, with 11 bases between them. Germline values: CDR1 MDHEN, CDR2 SYDVKM. The DNA of the CDR3 is TGTGCCAGCCTGACACCTTACTCCTACGAGCAGTACTTC. It codes for CASLTPYSYEQYF.

In this sample, this clone turned up a few times. The chain couples TRBV5-4 to TRBJ2-7; the D is unclear. Looked up from germline, CDR1 is SGHNT and CDR2 is YYREEE (reference sequence). This CDR3 region has 13 residues. Trimming cost V 0 bases and J 6 bases, with 10 bases left between them. The CDR3 spells CASSLDLAREQYF. DNA of the CDR3: TGTGCCAGCAGCTTGGATCTGGCACGCGAGCAGTACTTC.

This clone was counted only a few times. One end of the junction fails to match germline, which may point to a read error. The chain couples TRBV19 to TRBJ1-5; D possibly corresponds to TRBD1 (5 bases). The CDR3 runs 16 residues. Germline V gene lookup returns CDR1 LNHDA and CDR2 SQIVND (reference sequence). CDR3 DNA sequence: TGTGCCAGCAGTAGACGGGGGGGAGAAAGCAATCAGCCCCAGCATTTT. It is translated as CASSRRGGESNQPQHF.

This clone was seen many times. This chain links TRBV23-1 with TRBJ2-3; TRBD1 is a possible D gene (6 bases). TRBV23-1 has ORF status, its function being uncertain. Trimming left V 4 bases short and J 1 base short, with 9 bases between. The CDR3 has 14 amino acids. CDR3 coding DNA: TGCGCCAGCAGTCGACAGGAGGGCACAGATACGCAGTATTTT. Protein product: CASSRQEGTDTQYF.

This clone came up a few times. The rearrangement links TRBV29-1 to TRBJ2-4; D perhaps matches TRBD1 (5 bases). In germline, CDR1 is SQVTM, CDR2 ANQGSEA. The V and J ends lost 6 bases and 2 bases respectively, with 17 bases between them. The CDR3 contains 15 residues. CDR3 in amino acids: CSVMRTAGTKNIQYF. The CDR3 DNA reads TGCAGCGTAATGAGGACCGCAGGGACCAAAAACATTCAGTACTTC.

The rearrangement joins TRBV7-9 to TRBJ1-6; the D is unclear. The germline V gene encodes CDR1 SEHNR and CDR2 FQNEAQ (reference sequence). This CDR3 has 13 amino acids. Trimming left V 6 bases short and J 5 bases short, with 8 bases between. The chain's CDR3 is CASRRSNNSPLHF. CDR3 in DNA: TGTGCCAGCAGGCGAAGTAATAATTCACCCCTCCACTTT.

In this sample, this clone turned up many times. The chain uses TRBV30 and TRBJ1-2, with D possibly being TRBD1 (5 bases). With 4 bases removed from V and 2 bases from J, the gap between germline ends came to 8 bases. This CDR3 has 12 residues. Germline CDR1 and CDR2: GTSNPN and SVGIG (reference sequence). CDR3 loop: CAWTAGNYGYTF. CDR3 nucleotides: TGTGCCTGGACGGCAGGGAACTATGGCTACACCTTC.

This clone was detected a few times. The V call is TRBV30, the J call TRBJ1-2; weak D call: TRBD1 (5 bases). V dropped 0 bases and J dropped 8 bases, with 10 bases sitting between them. Germline CDR1 reads GTSNPN; CDR2 reads SVGIG (reference sequence). This CDR3 region has 12 residues. As DNA, the CDR3 is TGTGCCTGGAGTGTAACGGGGGACGGCTACACCTTC. Translation: CAWSVTGDGYTF.

In this sample, this clone turned up a few times. This sequence joins TRBV7-3 and TRBJ2-1; 12 nucleotides agree with TRBD2. From germline, CDR1 is SGHTA and CDR2 FQGTGA. The CDR3 consists of 15 residues. V trimming: 2 bases; J trimming: 11 bases; junction bases outside the gene matches: 7. In nucleotides, the CDR3 is TGTGCCAGCAGCTTATTGGCTAGCGGGGGGGACCAGCAGTTCTTC. Protein sequence: CASSLLASGGDQQFF. Supplemented by reference TRBV7-3 and TRBJ2-1, the full variable domain reads GAGVSQTPSNKVTEKGKYVELRCDPISGHTALYWYRQSLGQGPEFLIYFQGTGAADDSGLPNDRFFAVRPEGSVSTLKIQRTERGDSAVYLCASSLLASGGDQQFFGPGTRLTVL.

This clone was seen more than once but under ten times. V and J are TRBV6-5 and TRBJ2-5; 9 nucleotides match TRBD2. J lost 6 bases, V lost 4 bases, and 6 bases had no gene match. CDR3 length: 14 residues. Germline-derived CDR1 and CDR2 are MNHEY and SVGAGI. The DNA for the CDR3 is TGTGCCAGCAGTTCGCGGGGGGGCTTTCAGACCCAGTACTTC. Its protein product is CASSSRGGFQTQYF.

The CDR3 reads CASSLTPEETQYF. CDR3 coding DNA: TGTGCCAGCAGCTTAACGCCAGAAGAGACCCAGTACTTC. The chain combines TRBV7-3 with TRBJ2-5; D is unclear. The CDR3 is 13 amino acids. Germline V CDR1 and CDR2: SGHTA, FQGTGA. V was shortened by 0 bases and J by 3 bases, with 5 bases between the two germline ends.

The chain combines TRBV14 with TRBJ1-5; no reliable D call. The germline gives CDR1 SGHDN, CDR2 FVKESK. Trimming pared 4 bases from V and 0 bases from J, leaving 10 bases between. CDR3 length equals 15 residues. In DNA form, the CDR3 reads TGTGCCAGCAGCCGCCACGGGATTAGCAATCAGCCCCAGCATTTT. It specifies CASSRHGISNQPQHF.

This chain joins TRBV7-2 and TRBJ2-1; D perhaps matches TRBD1 (6 bases). Germline loops: CDR1 SGHTA, CDR2 FQGNSA. This CDR3 has 15 residues. V dropped 1 base and J dropped 6 bases, with 13 bases sitting between them. This CDR3 is CASSLDPGRGNEQFF. The CDR3 bases are TGTGCCAGCAGCTTAGACCCCGGCAGGGGCAATGAGCAGTTCTTC.

There are many counts of this clone. V and J are TRBV29-1 and TRBJ2-6, with no clear D. The CDR3 length is 13 residues. Trimming removed 4 bases at V and 0 bases at J, with 4 bases between. Germline-derived CDR1 and CDR2 are SQVTM and ANQGSEA. The CDR3 protein is CSVASSGANVLTF. DNA of the CDR3: TGCAGCGTTGCCAGCTCTGGGGCCAACGTCCTGACTTTC.

The genes are TRBV11-2 and TRBJ2-7, with D maybe TRBD2 (6 bases). Germline V gene data show CDR1 as SGHAT and CDR2 as FQNNGV. The CDR3 contains 12 residues. V was shortened by 3 bases and J by 6 bases, with 9 bases between the two germline ends. In DNA form, the CDR3 reads TGTGCCAGCAGCTTTGCGGAGGGCGAGCAGTACTTC. This gives the protein CASSFAEGEQYF.

This chain links TRBV11-2 with TRBJ1-4; 8 nucleotides align to TRBD1. Germline CDR1 reads SGHAT; CDR2 reads FQNNGV. The length of the CDR3 is 14 residues. Trimming cost V 2 bases and J 12 bases; bases outside gene matches: 8. CDR3 DNA: TGTGCCAGCAGCTTAAGTCCCGGGACAGGACAACTGTTTTTT. It codes for CASSLSPGTGQLFF.

As DNA, the CDR3 is TGTGCCAGCAGCGCCAGGGGACGAGACTATGGCTACACCTTC. Its protein is CASSARGRDYGYTF. This sequence joins TRBV25-1 and TRBJ1-2; possibly TRBD1 for D (6 bases). Germline CDR1 MGHDK, CDR2 SYGVNS. V was trimmed by 6 bases and J by 3 bases, leaving 14 bases between them. The CDR3 is made up of 14 amino acids.

This clone was counted a few times. The gene calls are TRBV19 and TRBJ1-2; 10 positions match TRBD1. Germline assignment: CDR1 LNHDA and CDR2 SQIVND (reference sequence). There are 15 residues in the CDR3. V lost 5 bases, J lost 7 bases, and 10 bases stayed unmatched. CDR3 bases: TGTGCCAGTAGTTCCGCCGGGACAGGGGTCCCTGGCTACACCTTC. Protein product: CASSSAGTGVPGYTF.

This clone occurred a few times. The CDR3 loop is CASTLGSHNTGELFF. CDR3 coding DNA: TGTGCCAGCACTCTAGGGAGTCACAACACCGGGGAGCTGTTTTTT. V is TRBV11-2 and J is TRBJ2-2, with TRBD2 as a possible D gene (5 bases). The CDR3 loop spans 15 amino acids. Trimming left V 7 bases short and J 2 bases short, with 14 bases between. CDR1 is SGHAT, CDR2 FQNNGV, per germline.

This rearrangement joins TRBV7-2 to TRBJ2-1, with 12 positions matching TRBD2. Germline CDR1 SGHTA, CDR2 FQGNSA. This CDR3 comprises 17 residues. With 6 bases clipped from V and 4 bases from J, the junction kept 10 bases outside the gene matches. CDR3 region: CASRGGLAGGIYNEQFF. The CDR3 DNA sequence: TGTGCCAGCAGAGGGGGCCTAGCGGGGGGGATATACAATGAGCAGTTCTTC.

This clone was recorded a few times. CDR3: CASSLDRGSNYGYTF. The CDR3 DNA is TGTGCCAGCAGCTTGGACAGGGGATCTAACTATGGCTACACCTTC. The V gene is TRBV11-2, the J gene TRBJ1-2, with 9 bases lining up with TRBD1. Trimming took 3 bases from V and 0 from J; bases not matched to a gene: 2. This CDR3 comprises 15 residues. The germline V gene encodes CDR1 SGHAT and CDR2 FQNNGV.

V usage is TRBV7-9 and J usage is TRBJ2-7, with TRBD2 matching 7 bases. This CDR3 is built from 15 residues. V lost 4 bases and J lost 4; bases outside the gene matches: 10. CDR1 and CDR2 from the germline V gene are SEHNR and FQNEAQ (reference sequence). This chain's CDR3 is CASSWGQGGVYEQYF. The CDR3 DNA reads as TGTGCCAGCAGCTGGGGTCAGGGAGGGGTATACGAGCAGTACTTC.

The chain combines TRBV7-2 with TRBJ2-3; 11 bases are a match to TRBD2. The germline V gene has CDR1 SGHTA and CDR2 FQGNSA. With 5 bases clipped from V and 0 bases from J, the junction kept 7 bases outside the gene matches. The CDR3 loop spans 17 amino acids. CDR3: CASSADGTSGSTDTQYF. DNA for the CDR3: TGTGCCAGCAGCGCCGACGGGACTAGCGGAAGCACAGATACGCAGTATTTT. The full variable domain, its missing parts supplied by reference TRBV7-2 and TRBJ2-3, is GAGVSQSPSNKVTEKGKDVELRCDPISGHTALYWYRQSLGQGLEFLIYFQGNSAPDKSGLPSDRFSAERTGGSVSTLTIQRTQQEDSAVYLCASSADGTSGSTDTQYFGPGTRLTVL.

This clone turned up a few times. The chain joins TRBV5-4 to TRBJ2-1; tentatively, D is TRBD1 (7 bases). Germline assignment: CDR1 SGHNT and CDR2 YYREEE (reference sequence). V lost 4 bases, J lost 8 bases, and 28 bases lay in between. The CDR3 loop spans 18 amino acids. CDR3 nucleotides: TGTGCCAGCAGCGCGACAGGGATCGGGACTTCGTATCGGTATGAGCAGTTCTTC. The encoded protein is CASSATGIGTSYRYEQFF.

This clone was counted between two and nine times. The rearrangement links TRBV27 to TRBJ1-1; D gene ambiguous. The CDR3 is 13 amino acids. Trimming took off 3 bases at V and 4 bases at J, with 9 bases between the two ends. From germline, CDR1 is MNHEY and CDR2 SMNVEV (reference sequence). The CDR3 sequence: CASSLVGRTEAFF. CDR3 DNA: TGTGCCAGCAGTTTGGTGGGCCGCACTGAAGCTTTCTTT.

This chain links TRBV2 with TRBJ1-5, with D perhaps matching TRBD1 (5 bases). Germline V lookup: CDR1 SNHLY, CDR2 FYNNEI. The CDR3 has 14 residues. The V end lost 6 bases, the J end lost 5 bases, and 14 bases lay between the germline ends. The CDR3 bases are TGTGCCAGCAGCCGACAGATAAGTGATCAGCCCCAGCATTTT. It codes for CASSRQISDQPQHF.

The chain combines TRBV6-5 with TRBJ2-1, with D unclear. The ends were cut back, 0 bases at V and 0 bases at J, with 9 bases in the middle. Germline CDR1 reads MNHEY; CDR2 reads SVGAGI. The CDR3 runs to 16 residues. The CDR3 coding sequence is TGTGCCAGCAGTTACTCTCCCGCGAGCTCCTACAATGAGCAGTTCTTC. Protein product: CASSYSPASSYNEQFF.

The rearrangement links TRBV21-1 to TRBJ2-7; the table's D call TRBD1 went unverified against the DNA. TRBV21-1 is classified as a pseudogene. The CDR3 has 16 amino acids. The CDR3 nucleotides read TGTGCCAGCAGCAAAGTCAGGGACCAGGGACAATACGAGCAGTACTTC. Amino acids: CASSKVRDQGQYEQYF.

This sequence joins TRBV7-3 and TRBJ2-5, with 11 bases aligning to TRBD2. The DNA end is a closer match to TRBJ2-7, so the J assignment may be wrong. CDR1 and CDR2 from the germline V gene are SGHTA and FQGTGA. The CDR3 is made up of 19 amino acids. Here the CDR3 DNA reads TGTGCCAGCAGCTTAACTCTCTCGGCCCTACTAGCGGGGGAGTACGAGCAGTACTTC. Its translation: CASSLTLSALLAGEYEQYF.